This T cell receptor (beta chain) comes out of a study of technical replicates of blood from several donors. This clone turned up a few times. CDR3 size: 15 residues. Per germline, CDR1 SGHRS and CDR2 YFSETQ. Trimming took off 0 bases at V and 0 bases at J, with 10 bases between the two ends. The table came from immunoSEQ multiplex PCR; TCRdb's copy has only in-frame clones and leaves some out. The sample consists of about 53,000 clones, about 86% of them appearing once. The clonotype comes from a human donor in good health. Some clones in this sample may be carry-over from other donors' samples. The chain employs TRBV5-1 and TRBJ2-7; possibly TRBD1 for D (5 bases). Sequenced: PBMCs. The CDR3 region has the DNA TGCGCCAGCAGCTTGGAAGGGGATTCCTCCTACGAGCAGTACTTC. It encodes CASSLEGDSSYEQYF. Full variable domain (remainder filled in from reference TRBV5-1 and TRBJ2-7): KAGVTQTPRYLIKTRGQQVTLSCSPISGHRSVSWYQQTPGQGLQFLFEYFSETQRNKGNFPGRFSGRQFSNSRSEMNVSTLELGDSALYLCASSLEGDSSYEQYFGPGTRLTVT.